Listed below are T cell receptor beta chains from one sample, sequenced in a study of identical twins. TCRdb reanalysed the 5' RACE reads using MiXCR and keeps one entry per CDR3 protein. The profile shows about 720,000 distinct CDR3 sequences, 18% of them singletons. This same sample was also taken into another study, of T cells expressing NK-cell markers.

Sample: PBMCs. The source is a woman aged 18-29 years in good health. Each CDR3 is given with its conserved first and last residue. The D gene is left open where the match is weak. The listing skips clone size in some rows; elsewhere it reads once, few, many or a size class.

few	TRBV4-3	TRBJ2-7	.	CASSQTGSPRDEQYF	TGCGCCAGCAGCCAAACCGGGTCCCCACGGGACGAGCAGTACTTC
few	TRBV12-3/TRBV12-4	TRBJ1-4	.	CASSLQNLSEKLFF	TGTGCCAGCAGCCTACAGAACTTAAGTGAAAAACTGTTTTTT
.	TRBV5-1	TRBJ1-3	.	CASRSVDRTEGNTIYF	TGCGCCAGCAGGTCCGTGGACCGAACGGAGGGAAACACCATATATTTT
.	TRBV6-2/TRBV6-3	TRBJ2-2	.	CASRSGRLGELFF	TGTGCCAGCAGAAGCGGACGGCTCGGGGAGCTGTTTTTT
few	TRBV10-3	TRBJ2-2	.	CAISEMGLSDTGELFF	TGTGCCATCAGTGAGATGGGTCTATCCGACACCGGGGAGCTGTTTTTT
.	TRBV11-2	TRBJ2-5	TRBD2	CASSLVPTSGTGTQYF	TGTGCCAGCAGCTTAGTCCCGACTAGCGGGACGGGGACCCAGTACTTC
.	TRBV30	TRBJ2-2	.	CAWRTPAGGELFF	TGTGCCTGGAGAACCCCGGCGGGCGGGGAGCTGTTTTTT
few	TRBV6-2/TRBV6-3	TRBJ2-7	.	CATRGIRRHEQYF	TGTGCCACCCGAGGGATCAGGCGGCACGAGCAGTACTTC
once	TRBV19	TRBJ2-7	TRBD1	CASSIVGQGSYEQYF	TGTGCCAGTAGTATCGTCGGACAGGGTTCCTACGAGCAGTACTTC
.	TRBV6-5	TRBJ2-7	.	CASSYGQTTPYEQYF	TGTGCCAGCAGTTACGGGCAGACAACCCCCTACGAGCAGTACTTC
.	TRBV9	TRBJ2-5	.	CASSVEPLVSTQYF	TGTGCCAGCAGCGTAGAGCCCCTCGTGTCGACCCAGTACTTC
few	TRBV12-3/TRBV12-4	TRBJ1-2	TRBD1	CASVPQTGTGGSYTF	TGTGCCAGCGTTCCTCAGACTGGGACAGGGGGAAGCTACACCTTC
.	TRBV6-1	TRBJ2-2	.	CATAPGDSHTGELFF	TGTGCCACCGCACCTGGGGACTCACACACCGGGGAGCTGTTTTTT
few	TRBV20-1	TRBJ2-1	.	CSAREGTRHNEQFF	TGCAGTGCTAGAGAGGGGACCAGGCACAATGAGCAGTTCTTC
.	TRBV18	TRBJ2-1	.	CASSPAQMGFYNEQFF	TGTGCCAGCTCACCGGCCCAAATGGGATTCTACAATGAGCAGTTCTTC
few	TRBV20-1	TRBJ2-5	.	CSARPPGDSKETQYF	TGCAGTGCTAGACCTCCAGGGGACTCAAAAGAGACCCAGTACTTC
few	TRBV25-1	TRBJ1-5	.	CASSEAGAHQPQHF	TGTGCCAGCAGTGAAGCGGGGGCTCATCAGCCCCAGCATTTT
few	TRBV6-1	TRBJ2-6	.	CASTPRGWSGANVLTF	TGTGCCAGCACTCCAAGGGGGTGGTCTGGGGCCAACGTCCTGACTTTC
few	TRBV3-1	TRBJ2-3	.	CASSQWDRDTQYF	TGTGCCAGCAGCCAATGGGACCGCGACACGCAGTATTTT
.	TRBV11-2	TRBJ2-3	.	CASSERTGAKDTQYF	TGTGCCAGCAGCGAAAGGACGGGAGCCAAAGATACGCAGTATTTT
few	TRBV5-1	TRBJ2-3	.	CASSFEGRTDTQYF	TGCGCCAGCAGCTTCGAAGGGAGGACAGATACGCAGTATTTT
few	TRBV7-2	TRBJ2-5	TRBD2	CASTTTGTSPTQYF	TGTGCCAGCACTACTACCGGGACTAGTCCGACCCAGTACTTC
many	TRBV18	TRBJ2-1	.	CASSPLAGNNEQFF	TGTGCCAGCTCACCACTCGCGGGGAACAATGAGCAGTTCTTC
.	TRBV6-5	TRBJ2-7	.	CASSYPDGASWDYEQYF	TGTGCCAGCAGTTACCCGGACGGGGCTAGCTGGGACTACGAGCAGTACTTC
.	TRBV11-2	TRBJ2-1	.	CASGFAPGAHNEQFF	TGTGCCAGCGGCTTCGCCCCGGGAGCTCACAATGAGCAGTTCTTC
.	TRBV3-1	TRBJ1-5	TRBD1	CASSFGTGQNQPQHF	TGTGCCAGCAGCTTTGGGACAGGGCAGAATCAGCCCCAGCATTTT
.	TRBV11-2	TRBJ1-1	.	CASSLTVGDAEAFF	TGTGCCAGCAGCTTAACCGTGGGTGATGCTGAAGCTTTCTTT